Following are 3 T cell receptor beta chains from one sample sequenced in a study of cytomegalovirus exposure and HLA in healthy donors. Use of 60 Vbeta and 13 Jbeta primers characterized the PCR. Libraries were prepared by immunoSEQ multiplex PCR; TCRdb keeps only in-frame clonotypes and omits some of them. The table shows 95,000 to 150,000 clones, with 80% to 85% occurring only once. The source material was PBMCs. Receptors originate from a woman younger than 45 in good health and CMV-seronegative.

This chain joins TRBV5-6 and TRBJ1-6, with 7 bases aligning to TRBD1. The CDR3 runs to 13 residues. CDR1 SGHDT and CDR2 YYEEEE come from the germline V gene. Germline trimming cut 4 bases from V and 10 bases from J; bases unmatched to any gene: 5. The CDR3 DNA follows: TGTGCCAGCAGCGGGGGGACAGCCTCACCCCTCCACTTT. Translation gives CASSGGTASPLHF.

The rearrangement links TRBV6-5 to TRBJ1-1; unclear D gene. The CDR3 consists of 15 residues. V was cut by 8 bases and J by 10 bases, with 26 bases left in between. Germline lookup yields CDR1 MNHEY and CDR2 SVGAGI. CDR3 nucleotide sequence: TGTGCCAGCTCCCCCCTTGGCCCGGGAAGCGGAGGAGCTTTCTTT. This codes for CASSPLGPGSGGAFF.

The V call is TRBV27, the J call TRBJ2-1; D perhaps matches TRBD2 (5 bases). V was cut by 2 bases and J by 0 bases, with 14 bases left in between. CDR3 length: 17 residues. Germline CDR1 reads MNHEY; CDR2 reads SMNVEV (reference sequence). CDR3: CASSLGGYTHSYNEQFF. The DNA for the CDR3 is TGTGCCAGCAGTTTAGGAGGATATACCCACTCCTACAATGAGCAGTTCTTC.